This is a list of T cell receptor beta chains from one sample in a study of blood T cell repertoires in COVID-19. Sequenced by immunoSEQ multiplex PCR; TCRdb stores in-frame clones only, minus some. The sample shows roughly 300,000 clones, 80% to 95% of them seen only once. Sequencing used peripheral blood. All receptors come from a woman under 40 with COVID-19, enrolled during active disease. Each CDR3 is given with its conserved first and last residue. The order of the fields is D gene, clone size, J gene, V gene, CDR3 protein, CDR3 DNA. The D gene is left open where the match is weak. Size tells how often a clone was seen (once, few, many) or the class of an expanded clone, and some rows leave it out.

>NA|NA|TRBJ1-1|TRBV5-6
CASSLAEDTEAFF
TGTGCCAGCAGCTTGGCTGAGGACACTGAAGCTTTCTTT
>TRBD1|once|TRBJ2-5|TRBV18
CASSPEISQGVVQYF
TGTGCCAGCTCACCAGAGATTTCACAGGGGGTGGTCCAGTACTTC
>NA|NA|TRBJ1-4|TRBV15
CATSREGGLQEKLFF
TGTGCCACCAGCAGAGAAGGGGGATTACAAGAAAAACTGTTTTTT
>TRBD1|NA|TRBJ1-2|TRBV10-3
CAISPNPGQAKDYGYTF
TGTGCCATCAGTCCAAACCCGGGACAGGCCAAGGACTATGGCTACACCTTC
>TRBD1|NA|TRBJ1-1|TRBV5-8
CASSQGQAFSRRTEAFF
TGTGCCAGCAGCCAAGGACAGGCGTTTTCCCGCCGAACTGAAGCTTTCTTT
>NA|NA|TRBJ2-3|TRBV2
CASSGGQLSTDTQYF
TGTGCCAGCAGTGGAGGACAGCTTAGCACAGATACGCAGTATTTT
>NA|NA|TRBJ1-2|TRBV5-4
CASSLGRGSYGYTF
TGTGCCAGCAGCTTGGGGAGGGGTAGCTATGGCTACACCTTC
>TRBD1|NA|TRBJ1-3|TRBV15
CATSISQGDGNTIYF
TGTGCCACCAGCATAAGCCAGGGGGATGGAAACACCATATATTTT
>NA|NA|TRBJ1-3|TRBV14
CASSQDTGAGNTIYF
TGTGCCAGCAGCCAAGACACCGGGGCTGGAAACACCATATATTTT
>NA|NA|TRBJ2-1|TRBV2
CASRIGRGREGYNEQFF
TGTGCCAGCCGTATAGGCCGCGGCAGAGAGGGCTACAATGAGCAGTTCTTC
>NA|NA|TRBJ2-3|TRBV6-5
CASSYARGMADTQYF
TGTGCCAGCAGTTACGCCAGGGGCATGGCAGATACGCAGTATTTT
>NA|NA|TRBJ1-2|TRBV7-8
CASTASLGGYGYTF
TGTGCCAGCACCGCATCCCTAGGGGGCTATGGCTACACCTTC
>TRBD1|NA|TRBJ2-7|TRBV19
CASSPDPGQRSYEQYF
TGTGCCAGTAGTCCCGACCCGGGACAGCGCTCCTACGAGCAGTACTTC
>NA|NA|TRBJ1-1|TRBV2
CAIRPQETEAFF
TGTGCCATTCGACCACAGGAAACTGAAGCTTTCTTT
>NA|NA|TRBJ1-6|TRBV6-5
CASSYRVQGRAPLHF
TGTGCCAGCAGCTACCGCGTACAGGGTCGGGCACCCCTCCACTTT
>TRBD2|NA|TRBJ2-1|TRBV7-8
CASSLAVGGPSNEQFF
TGTGCCAGCAGCTTAGCGGTGGGAGGGCCTTCAAATGAGCAGTTCTTC
>TRBD1|NA|TRBJ1-6|TRBV15
CATSLGQVNSPLHF
TGTGCCACCAGCTTGGGACAGGTCAATTCACCCCTCCACTTT
>NA|NA|TRBJ2-1|TRBV5-8
CASSPEGARDYNEQFF
TGTGCCAGCAGCCCGGAGGGGGCGAGGGATTACAATGAGCAGTTCTTC
>NA|NA|TRBJ2-7|TRBV7-8
CASSSTVSSYEQYF
TGTGCCAGCAGCTCGACAGTAAGCTCCTACGAGCAGTACTTC
>TRBD1|NA|TRBJ2-7|TRBV23-1
CASSQGDRGSYEQYF
TGCGCCAGCAGTCAAGGAGACAGGGGTTCCTACGAGCAGTACTTC
>NA|NA|TRBJ2-7|TRBV18
CASSPSGRDREQYF
TGTGCCAGCTCGCCCTCGGGGCGGGACCGCGAGCAGTACTTC
>TRBD1|NA|TRBJ2-2|TRBV25-1
CASGGGQGNTGELFF
TGTGCCAGCGGCGGGGGACAGGGGAACACCGGGGAGCTGTTTTTT
>TRBD1|NA|TRBJ1-1|TRBV18
CASSPQPIRQGLGTEAFF
TGTGCCAGCTCACCCCAACCAATTAGACAGGGACTGGGCACTGAAGCTTTCTTT
>TRBD2|NA|TRBJ2-5|TRBV19
CASSIVISGRETQYF
TGTGCCAGTAGTATAGTGATAAGCGGGAGAGAGACCCAGTACTTC
>NA|once|TRBJ1-1|TRBV11-3
CASSRQGSSAEAFF
TGTGCCAGCAGCCGCCAGGGGAGTAGCGCTGAAGCTTTCTTT
>NA|NA|TRBJ2-3|TRBV18
CASSPSIESTDTQYF
TGTGCCAGCTCACCGTCAATCGAGAGCACAGATACGCAGTATTTT
>TRBD1|NA|TRBJ2-2|TRBV6-5
CASTWDRGTTGELFF
TGTGCCAGCACCTGGGACAGGGGGACCACCGGGGAGCTGTTTTTT
>TRBD2|NA|TRBJ2-3|TRBV9
CASSPFEREAPQYF
TGTGCCAGCAGCCCGTTTGAGCGGGAGGCCCCGCAGTATTTT
>NA|NA|TRBJ2-3|TRBV5-1
CASSLLGGSSTDTQYF
TGCGCCAGCAGCTTGTTAGGCGGCTCTAGCACAGATACGCAGTATTTT
>NA|NA|TRBJ1-3|TRBV6-1
CASNEGLGNTIYF
TGTGCTAGCAACGAGGGACTTGGAAACACCATATATTTT
>NA|NA|TRBJ1-5|TRBV19
CASMGGGVQPQHF
TGTGCCAGTATGGGGGGAGGGGTTCAGCCCCAGCATTTT
>NA|NA|TRBJ1-2|TRBV9
CASSVAPGYGYTF
TGTGCCAGCAGCGTAGCTCCAGGTTATGGCTACACCTTC
>TRBD2|NA|TRBJ2-1|TRBV19
CASWASGRGDNEQFF
TGTGCCAGTTGGGCTAGCGGGAGGGGTGACAATGAGCAGTTCTTC
>NA|NA|TRBJ2-5|TRBV5-5
CASSHTLQGARETQYF
TGTGCCAGCAGCCATACACTCCAGGGTGCGCGGGAGACCCAGTACTTC
>NA|NA|TRBJ1-1|TRBV5-6
CASNKNTEAFF
TGTGCCAGCAACAAGAACACTGAAGCTTTCTTT
>TRBD1|NA|TRBJ1-1|TRBV19
CASSWDSSMNTEAFF
TGTGCCAGTAGTTGGGACAGCTCCATGAACACTGAAGCTTTCTTT
>TRBD1|NA|TRBJ1-6|TRBV3-1/TRBV3-2
CASSQLQGASSYNSPLHF
TGTGCCAGCAGCCAATTACAGGGGGCGAGCTCCTATAATTCACCCCTCCACTTT
>TRBD1|NA|TRBJ1-4|TRBV19
CASRQGNVATNEKLFF
TGTGCCAGTCGACAGGGGAATGTCGCAACTAATGAAAAACTGTTTTTT
>NA|NA|TRBJ1-3|TRBV28
CASTSGLAGTSGNTIYF
TGTGCCAGCACCTCGGGGTTGGCAGGCACCTCTGGAAACACCATATATTTT
>TRBD2|NA|TRBJ2-5|TRBV7-9
CASSSWPGLAKETQYF
TGTGCCAGCAGCTCTTGGCCGGGACTAGCTAAAGAGACCCAGTACTTC
>TRBD1|NA|TRBJ2-7|TRBV19
CASSIGLGQGREQYF
TGTGCCAGTAGTATAGGATTGGGACAGGGGAGAGAGCAGTACTTC
>NA|NA|TRBJ1-2|TRBV6-5
CASSSPGGYTF
TGTGCCAGCAGTTCCCCCGGGGGCTACACCTTC
>NA|once|TRBJ2-7|TRBV9
CASSVGADSYEQYF
TGTGCCAGCAGCGTAGGGGCCGACAGTTACGAGCAGTACTTC
>TRBD2|NA|TRBJ2-7|TRBV5-4
CASSPFSGRSYEQYF
TGTGCCAGCAGTCCATTTAGCGGGAGGTCCTACGAGCAGTACTTC
>NA|NA|TRBJ2-7|TRBV11-2
CASSSLMVRAHEQYF
TGTGCCAGCAGCTCCTTGATGGTCAGGGCCCACGAGCAGTACTTC
>TRBD1|NA|TRBJ1-2|TRBV6-1
CASREQGSATLNYGYTF
TGTGCCAGCAGAGAACAGGGGTCAGCCACCCTTAACTATGGCTACACCTTC
>TRBD1|NA|TRBJ2-5|TRBV11-2
CASSSRDRVETQYF
TGTGCCAGCAGCAGCCGGGACAGGGTAGAGACCCAGTACTTC
>TRBD1|NA|TRBJ1-6|TRBV30
CAWSLDRGESPLHF
TGTGCCTGGAGTCTGGACAGGGGGGAATCACCCCTCCACTTT
>NA|NA|TRBJ1-1|TRBV5-5
CASSFQTVNYPIYTEAFF
TGTGCCAGCAGCTTTCAAACGGTGAATTATCCCATTTACACTGAAGCTTTCTTT
>TRBD1|NA|TRBJ1-2|TRBV5-4
CASSNDGTGSYGYTF
TGTGCCAGCAGCAACGACGGGACAGGGAGCTATGGCTACACCTTC
>TRBD2|few|TRBJ2-3|TRBV7-8
CASSLDSGESTDTQYF
TGTGCCAGCAGCTTAGATAGCGGGGAATCCACAGATACGCAGTATTTT
>TRBD2|NA|TRBJ2-3|TRBV13
CASSLGLAGGSDTQYF
TGTGCCAGCAGCTTAGGCCTAGCGGGAGGGTCAGATACGCAGTATTTT
>TRBD1|NA|TRBJ1-4|TRBV23-1
CASSQSDRVKEKLFF
TGCGCCAGCAGTCAATCAGACAGGGTCAAGGAAAAACTGTTTTTT
>TRBD2|NA|TRBJ2-1|TRBV7-9
CASSLIGSGSTYNEQFF
TGTGCCAGCAGCTTGATCGGTAGCGGGAGCACGTACAATGAGCAGTTCTTC